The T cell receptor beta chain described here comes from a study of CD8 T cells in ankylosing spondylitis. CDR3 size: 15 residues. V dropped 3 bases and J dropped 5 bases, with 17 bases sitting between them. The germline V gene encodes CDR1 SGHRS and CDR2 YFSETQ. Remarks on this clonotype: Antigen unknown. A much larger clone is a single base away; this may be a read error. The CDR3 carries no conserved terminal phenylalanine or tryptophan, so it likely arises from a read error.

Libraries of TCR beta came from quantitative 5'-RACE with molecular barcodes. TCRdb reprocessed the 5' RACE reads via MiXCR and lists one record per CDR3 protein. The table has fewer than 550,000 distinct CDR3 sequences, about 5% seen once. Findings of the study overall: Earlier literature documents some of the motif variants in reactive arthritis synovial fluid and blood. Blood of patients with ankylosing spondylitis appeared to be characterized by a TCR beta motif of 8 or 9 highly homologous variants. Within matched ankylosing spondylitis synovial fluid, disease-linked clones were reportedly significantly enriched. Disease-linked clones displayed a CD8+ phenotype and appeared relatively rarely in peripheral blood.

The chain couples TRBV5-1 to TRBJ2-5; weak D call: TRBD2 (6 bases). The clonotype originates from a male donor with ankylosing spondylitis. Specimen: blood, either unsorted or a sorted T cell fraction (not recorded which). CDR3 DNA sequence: TGCGCCAGCAGCTCGGGACTTACGGATGGGGAGACCCAGTACCTC. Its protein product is CASSSGLTDGETQYL.